Presented here are 17 T cell receptor beta chains from one specimen sequenced in a study of blood T cell repertoires in COVID-19. This table comes from immunoSEQ multiplex PCR, and its TCRdb copy is limited to in-frame clones, with some not included. The table has about 270,000 clones, 88% seen once; the top ten hold roughly 4%. Sequences were obtained from peripheral blood. The receptors come from a man in his 60s who had recovered from COVID-19.

The CDR3 sequence is CASSRRTGGLGGITDTQYF. As DNA, the CDR3 is TGCGCCAGCAGCAGAAGGACAGGGGGATTGGGTGGGATCACAGATACGCAGTATTTT. This chain joins TRBV5-1 and TRBJ2-3; 10 nucleotides line up with TRBD1. The trim removed 4 bases at V and 2 bases at J, leaving 16 bases unmatched. This CDR3 is built from 19 residues. Germline CDR1 and CDR2: SGHRS and YFSETQ.

The rearrangement joins TRBV19 to TRBJ2-3; 9 bases fit TRBD2. The length of the CDR3 is 17 residues. The V gene end was trimmed by 4 bases and the J gene end by 2 bases; junction bases not matched to a gene: 10. The V gene's germline CDR1 is LNHDA and CDR2 SQIVND (reference sequence). The CDR3 region is CASSTYLTSGYTDTQYF. Written as DNA, the CDR3 is TGTGCCAGTAGTACCTATTTGACTAGCGGATACACAGATACGCAGTATTTT. Using reference TRBV19 and TRBJ2-3 for the parts outside the CDR3, the full variable domain is DGGITQSPKYLFRKEGQNVTLSCEQNLNHDAMYWYRQDPGQGLRLIYYSQIVNDFQKGDIAEGYSVSREKKESFPLTVTSAQKNPTAFYLCASSTYLTSGYTDTQYFGPGTRLTVL.

The chain couples TRBV5-4 to TRBJ2-5; D is undetermined. Between the trimmed V and J ends, which lost 0 bases and 0 bases, there was a span of 3 bases. Germline V CDR1 and CDR2: SGHNT, YYREEE (reference sequence). The length of the CDR3 is 13 residues. The CDR3 loop reads CASSLGNQETQYF. The CDR3 DNA sequence: TGTGCCAGCAGCTTGGGTAACCAAGAGACCCAGTACTTC.

This chain connects TRBV6-4 to TRBJ1-2, with TRBD1 matching 9 bases. The CDR3 is made up of 15 amino acids. V lost 3 bases to trimming and J lost 4 bases; unmatched junction nucleotides: 6. Germline V gene lookup returns CDR1 MRHNA and CDR2 SNTAGT. Here the CDR3 DNA reads TGTGCCAGCAGTGAGTACAGGGGGCATGGCTATGGCTACACCTTC. Its translation: CASSEYRGHGYGYTF.

The chain links TRBV5-5 to TRBJ1-4; D might be TRBD1 (6 bases). The V gene's germline CDR1 is SGHKS and CDR2 YYEKEE (reference sequence). This CDR3 region has 15 residues. V dropped 1 base and J dropped 4 bases, with 11 bases sitting between them. The CDR3 protein is CASSLIGGLNEKLFF. The CDR3 DNA follows: TGTGCCAGCAGCTTGATCGGGGGGCTTAATGAAAAACTGTTTTTT.

The genes are TRBV19 and TRBJ1-5; 8 nucleotides match TRBD1. CDR1 is LNHDA and CDR2 is SQIVND in the germline V gene (reference sequence). The CDR3 extends over 18 amino acids. V was pared by 4 bases and J by 7 bases, with 18 bases of the junction left unmatched. In DNA, the CDR3 is TGTGCCAGTAGTACCTACCCGTCGGACAGGGAGGACAGGCAGCCCCAGCATTTT. Translation gives CASSTYPSDREDRQPQHF.

This clone was recorded once. In DNA, the CDR3 is TGTGCCAGTAGTCACCACAGGGCGCAAAACACTGAAGCTTTCTTT. Protein: CASSHHRAQNTEAFF. V gene TRBV19 combines with J gene TRBJ1-1; the D gene is possibly TRBD1 (6 bases). The germline V gene encodes CDR1 LNHDA and CDR2 SQIVND (reference sequence). V dropped 5 bases and J dropped 2 bases, with 15 bases sitting between them. CDR3 size: 15 residues.

This clone was recorded a few times. CDR3 DNA sequence: TGTGCCAGCAGCCCAGTTCAAAGATACAATGAGCAGTTCTTC. Protein product: CASSPVQRYNEQFF. This chain links TRBV7-9 with TRBJ2-1; D call uncertain. The CDR3 is 14 amino acids. Trimming left V 5 bases short and J 4 bases short, with 12 bases between. Germline assignment: CDR1 SEHNR and CDR2 FQNEAQ (reference sequence).

The rearrangement links TRBV5-5 to TRBJ1-2; 7 positions agree with TRBD1. J lost 4 bases, V lost 0 bases, and 12 bases had no gene match. The CDR3 is made up of 17 amino acids. CDR1 SGHKS and CDR2 YYEKEE come from the germline V gene (reference sequence). The CDR3, as DNA: TGTGCCAGCAGCTTGGTCGGGACAGTAAATACTGCCTATGGCTACACCTTC. This gives the protein CASSLVGTVNTAYGYTF.

The sample holds a few counts of this clone. The rearrangement links TRBV5-1 to TRBJ2-7; possible D gene TRBD1, 5 bases. Per germline, CDR1 SGHRS and CDR2 YFSETQ. CDR3 length: 15 amino acids. V lost 0 bases and J lost 0, with 10 bases in between. The CDR3 DNA reads TGCGCCAGCAGCTTGGTGGCAGGGCCCTCCTACGAGCAGTACTTC. Protein sequence: CASSLVAGPSYEQYF.

The J gene is TRBJ2-2, the V gene TRBV11-2; TRBD1 matches at 9 bases. This CDR3 is 18 amino acids long. The trim removed 5 bases at V and 5 bases at J, leaving 15 bases unmatched. CDR1 is SGHAT, CDR2 FQNNGV, per germline. In DNA form, the CDR3 reads TGTGCCAGCAGCCCCACCTGGGCGGGACAGGGTAGGACCGGGGAGCTGTTTTTT. Translated, it gives CASSPTWAGQGRTGELFF. Combining the CDR3 with reference TRBV11-2 and TRBJ2-2 gives the whole variable domain EAGVAQSPRYKIIEKRQSVAFWCNPISGHATLYWYQQILGQGPKLLIQFQNNGVVDDSQLPKDRFSAERLKGVDSTLKIQPAKLEDSAVYLCASSPTWAGQGRTGELFFGEGSRLTVL.

The chain has TRBV1 and TRBJ2-1; the table gives TRBD1 as D, unverified against the DNA. TRBV1 is annotated as a pseudogene. CDR3 length: 16 amino acids. The CDR3, as DNA: TGCACCAGCAGCCAAGATCAGGGTAGACCGAACAATGAGCAGTTCTTC. Protein product: CTSSQDQGRPNNEQFF.

The chain uses TRBV4-1 and TRBJ1-6; tentative D call: TRBD1 (5 bases). The CDR3 has 15 amino acids. Germline V CDR1 and CDR2: MGHRA, YSYEKL. The V gene lost 3 bases and the J gene lost 7 bases, with 13 bases spanning the gap. The CDR3 sequence is CASSHSRERNSPLHF. CDR3 nucleotide sequence: TGCGCCAGCAGCCACTCCAGGGAAAGGAATTCACCCCTCCACTTT.

The rearrangement links TRBV14 to TRBJ2-1; 9 positions match TRBD2. CDR3 size: 14 residues. Germline lookup yields CDR1 SGHDN and CDR2 FVKESK. Germline trimming cut 2 bases from V and 4 bases from J; bases unmatched to any gene: 0. CDR3 nucleotides: TGTGCCAGCAGCCAACTAGCGGGATACAATGAGCAGTTCTTC. This codes for CASSQLAGYNEQFF.

The rearrangement links TRBV4-1 to TRBJ2-5, with 7 bases lining up with TRBD2. The CDR3 is 17 residues long. Germline V gene sequence: CDR1 MGHRA, CDR2 YSYEKL. Trimming took 0 bases from V and 5 from J; bases not matched to a gene: 12. CDR3 bases: TGCGCCAGCAGCCAAGATTCGGGGGGATTAGGTTCGGAGACCCAGTACTTC. Translated, it gives CASSQDSGGLGSETQYF.

This clone was seen just once. The V and J genes are TRBV5-1 and TRBJ2-7; D is perhaps TRBD1 (9 bases). The V end lost 4 bases, the J end lost 6 bases, and 20 bases lay between the germline ends. The CDR3 contains 15 residues. Looked up from germline, CDR1 is SGHRS and CDR2 is YFSETQ. The chain's CDR3 is CASSPGGTGTREQYF. The DNA of the CDR3 is TGCGCCAGCAGCCCGGGGGGGACAGGGACCCGCGAGCAGTACTTC.

This chain links TRBV24-1 with TRBJ2-5; 8 positions match TRBD1. Germline V gene sequence: CDR1 KGHDR, CDR2 SFDVKD. The ends lost 3 bases at V and 2 bases at J; junction bases unmatched: 10. This CDR3 spans 17 amino acids. The CDR3 loop reads CATSDRRTGQIQETQYF. The CDR3 DNA reads as TGTGCCACCAGTGATCGTAGGACAGGGCAGATACAAGAGACCCAGTACTTC.